This T cell receptor beta chain was profiled in a study of graft-versus-host responses after intestinal transplantation. The wider study: Tacrolimus plus steroids were given to all recipients for around three years, preceded by anti-thymocyte globulin induction. Overall study results and limits: Early post-transplant HvG declines tracked with peak circulating GvH clone levels. Ileal or blood samples showed some GvH clones first, and such clones were also found in recipient marrow. Clonal ratios of graft-versus-host to host-versus-graft in allografts were high for patients exhibiting graft-donor T cell macrochimerism.

Germline V lookup: CDR1 MDHEN, CDR2 SYDVKM. V lost 11 bases and J lost 3, with 15 bases in between. This CDR3 has 13 amino acids. On this clone: Its cognate antigen is unknown.

TCRdb keeps only in-frame clones here, not all; method: immunoSEQ multiplex PCR. The table lists fewer than 85,000 clones, 75% to 90% of them singletons. The clonotype was recovered from a human donor who was the organ donor for an intestinal transplant. The gene calls are TRBV28 and TRBJ2-3, with D maybe TRBD1 (7 bases). This specimen consisted of unstimulated CD4+ T cells sorted from spleen or lymph node cells, obtained before transplant. This CDR3 is CAHWRGHTDTQYF. CDR3 sequence (DNA): TGTGCCCATTGGAGGGGGCATACAGATACGCAGTATTTT.